This TCR beta chain was recorded in a study of cytomegalovirus exposure and HLA in healthy donors. Study-level results: Later on, a genetic analysis was performed. It linked a missense variant in DCLRE1C with V- and J-gene trimming of TCR beta. Reportedly, fewer N-insertions than the approximately 700-donor mean appeared in an Asian-associated ancestry cluster in a later analysis.

Concerning this clone itself: Its antigen is unknown.

CDR3 size: 16 residues. Trimming took off 0 bases at V and 2 bases at J, with 14 bases between the two ends. CDR1 and CDR2 from the germline V gene are LNHNV and YYDKDF (reference sequence). Use of 60 Vbeta and 13 Jbeta primers characterized the PCR. Clones were read by immunoSEQ multiplex PCR, and TCRdb kept only the in-frame ones, dropping some. The repertoire holds approximately 85,000 clones, with about four fifths as singletons. The sample consisted of PBMCs. This TCR was recovered from a man aged 25 to 40 in good health and CMV-seronegative. The rearrangement uses TRBV15 and TRBJ2-7; a possible D gene is TRBD1 (5 bases). The DNA of the CDR3 is TGTGCCACCAGCAGAGACTTACGGACACCTCCCTACGAGCAGTACTTC. Its protein product is CATSRDLRTPPYEQYF. The full variable domain, completed using reference TRBV15 and TRBJ2-7, is DAMVIQNPRYQVTQFGKPVTLSCSQTLNHNVMYWYQQKSSQAPKLLFHYYDKDFNNEADTPDNFQSRRPNTSFCFLDIRSPGLGDTAMYLCATSRDLRTPPYEQYFGPGTRLTVT.